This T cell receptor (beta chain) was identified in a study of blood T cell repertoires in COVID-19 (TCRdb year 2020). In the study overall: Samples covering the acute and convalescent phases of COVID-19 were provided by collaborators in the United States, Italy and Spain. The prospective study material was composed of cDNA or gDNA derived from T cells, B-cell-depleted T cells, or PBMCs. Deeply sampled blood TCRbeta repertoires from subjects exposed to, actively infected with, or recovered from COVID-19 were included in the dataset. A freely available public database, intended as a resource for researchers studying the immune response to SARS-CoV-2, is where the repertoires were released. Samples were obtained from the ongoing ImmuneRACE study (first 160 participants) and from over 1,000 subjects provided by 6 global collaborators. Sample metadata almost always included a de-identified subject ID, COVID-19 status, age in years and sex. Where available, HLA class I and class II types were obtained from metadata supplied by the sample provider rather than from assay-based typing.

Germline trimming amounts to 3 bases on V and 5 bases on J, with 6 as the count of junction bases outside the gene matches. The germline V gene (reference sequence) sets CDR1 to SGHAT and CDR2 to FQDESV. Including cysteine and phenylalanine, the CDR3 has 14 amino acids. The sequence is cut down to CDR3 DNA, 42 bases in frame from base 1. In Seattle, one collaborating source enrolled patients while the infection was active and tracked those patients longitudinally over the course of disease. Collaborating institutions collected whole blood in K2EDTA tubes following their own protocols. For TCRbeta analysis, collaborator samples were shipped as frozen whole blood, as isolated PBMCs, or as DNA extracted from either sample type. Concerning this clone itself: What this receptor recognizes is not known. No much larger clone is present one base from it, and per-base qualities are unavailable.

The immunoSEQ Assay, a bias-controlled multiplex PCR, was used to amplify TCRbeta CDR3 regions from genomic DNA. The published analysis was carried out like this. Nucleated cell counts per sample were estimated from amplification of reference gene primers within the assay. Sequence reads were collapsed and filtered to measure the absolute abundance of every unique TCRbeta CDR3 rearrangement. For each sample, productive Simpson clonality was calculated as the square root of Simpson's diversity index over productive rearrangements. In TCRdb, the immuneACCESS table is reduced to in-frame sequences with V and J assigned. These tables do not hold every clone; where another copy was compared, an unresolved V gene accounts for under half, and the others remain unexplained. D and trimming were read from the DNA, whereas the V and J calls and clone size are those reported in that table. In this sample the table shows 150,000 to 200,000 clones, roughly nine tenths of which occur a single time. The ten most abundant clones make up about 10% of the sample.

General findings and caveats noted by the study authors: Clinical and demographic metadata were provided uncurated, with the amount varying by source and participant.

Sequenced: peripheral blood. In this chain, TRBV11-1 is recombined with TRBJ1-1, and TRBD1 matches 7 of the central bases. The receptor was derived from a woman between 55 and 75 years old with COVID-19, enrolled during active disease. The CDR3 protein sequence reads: CASSFDREVTEAFF. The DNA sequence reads TGTGCCAGCAGCTTTGACAGGGAGGTAACTGAAGCTTTCTTT.